This TCR beta chain was identified during a study of shared clonotypes between healthy human individuals. In the study overall: CD8 memory received one plate per donor, CD8 naive two, CD4 memory three and CD4 naive three.

Assay execution took place at the deep level. The material for each subset, its genomic DNA, was split evenly across several immunoSEQ plates. Generated by immunoSEQ multiplex PCR, the TCRdb table keeps only in-frame clones and is missing some. The data contain about 2.3 million clones, more than 85% of them singletons. The germline V gene has CDR1 SNHLY and CDR2 FYNNEI. V dropped 6 bases and J dropped 0 bases, with 6 bases sitting between them. This CDR3 has 13 amino acids. Note on this clone: The identical CDR3 is also encoded by other nucleotide sequences in the sample.

In the CD4+ fraction, cells were divided into CD45RA+ naive and CD45RA-negative memory subsets. This clonotype was obtained from a man aged 18 to 29 in good health. Some clones in this sample may be carry-over from other donors' samples. The material sequenced was naive CD4+ T cells from PBMCs. Subset defined: CD45RA+ positively selected. This chain joins TRBV2 and TRBJ2-1, with D perhaps matching TRBD1 or TRBD2 (5 bases each). The CDR3 region has the DNA TGTGCCAGCAGGGGGGACTCCTACAATGAGCAGTTCTTC. Translating gives CASRGDSYNEQFF.